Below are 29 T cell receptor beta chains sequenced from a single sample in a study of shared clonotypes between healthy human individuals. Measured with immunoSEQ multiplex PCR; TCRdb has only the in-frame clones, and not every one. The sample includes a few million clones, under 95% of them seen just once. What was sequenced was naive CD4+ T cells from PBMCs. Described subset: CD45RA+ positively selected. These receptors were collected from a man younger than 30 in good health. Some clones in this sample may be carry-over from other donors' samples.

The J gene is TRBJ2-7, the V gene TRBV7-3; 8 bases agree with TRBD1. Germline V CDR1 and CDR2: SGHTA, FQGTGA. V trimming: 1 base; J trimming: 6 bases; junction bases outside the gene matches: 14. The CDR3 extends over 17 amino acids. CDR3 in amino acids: CASSLSIGQGKTGEQYF. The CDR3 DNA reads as TGTGCCAGCAGCTTAAGTATAGGACAGGGAAAAACGGGCGAGCAGTACTTC. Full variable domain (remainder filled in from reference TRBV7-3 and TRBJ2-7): GAGVSQTPSNKVTEKGKYVELRCDPISGHTALYWYRQSLGQGPEFLIYFQGTGAADDSGLPNDRFFAVRPEGSVSTLKIQRTERGDSAVYLCASSLSIGQGKTGEQYFGPGTRLTVT.

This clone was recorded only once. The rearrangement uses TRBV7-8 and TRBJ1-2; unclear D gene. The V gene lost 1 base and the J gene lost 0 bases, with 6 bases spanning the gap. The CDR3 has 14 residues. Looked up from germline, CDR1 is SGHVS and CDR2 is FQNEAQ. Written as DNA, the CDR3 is TGTGCCAGCAGCTTAGAGGCAGCTAACTATGGCTACACCTTC. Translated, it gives CASSLEAANYGYTF.

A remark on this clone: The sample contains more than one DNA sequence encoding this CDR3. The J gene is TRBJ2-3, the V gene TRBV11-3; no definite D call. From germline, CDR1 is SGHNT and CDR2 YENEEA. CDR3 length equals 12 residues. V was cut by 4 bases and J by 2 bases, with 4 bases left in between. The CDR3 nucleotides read TGTGCCAGCAGCTCGTCCACAGATACGCAGTATTTT. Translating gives CASSSSTDTQYF.

This CDR3 is CASSLKGSQETQYF. CDR3 nucleotide sequence: TGTGCCAGCAGTTTAAAGGGGAGCCAAGAGACCCAGTACTTC. The chain employs TRBV27 and TRBJ2-5, with D perhaps matching TRBD1 or TRBD2 (5 bases each). The V end was cut by 2 bases, the J end by 1 base, with 8 bases between. Germline V gene sequence: CDR1 MNHEY, CDR2 SMNVEV (reference sequence). The CDR3 length is 14 residues.

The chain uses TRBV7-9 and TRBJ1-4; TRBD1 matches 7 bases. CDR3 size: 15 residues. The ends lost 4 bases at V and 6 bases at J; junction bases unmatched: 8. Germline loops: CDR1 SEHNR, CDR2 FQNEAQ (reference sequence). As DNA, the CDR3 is TGTGCCAGCAGCTCTAACCGAGGGGGCTATGAAAAACTGTTTTTT. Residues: CASSSNRGGYEKLFF.

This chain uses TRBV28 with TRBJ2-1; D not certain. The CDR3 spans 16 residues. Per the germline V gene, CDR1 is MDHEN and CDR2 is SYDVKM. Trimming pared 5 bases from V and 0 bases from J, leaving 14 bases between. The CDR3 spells CASSPKTLSSYNEQFF. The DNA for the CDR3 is TGTGCCAGCAGTCCCAAGACACTTAGCTCCTACAATGAGCAGTTCTTC.

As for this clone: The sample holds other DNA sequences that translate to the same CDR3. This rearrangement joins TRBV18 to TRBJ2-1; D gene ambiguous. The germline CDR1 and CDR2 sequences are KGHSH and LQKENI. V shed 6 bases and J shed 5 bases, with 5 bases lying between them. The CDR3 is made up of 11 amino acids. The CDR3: CASSPDNEQFF. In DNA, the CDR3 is TGTGCCAGCTCCCCGGACAATGAGCAGTTCTTC.

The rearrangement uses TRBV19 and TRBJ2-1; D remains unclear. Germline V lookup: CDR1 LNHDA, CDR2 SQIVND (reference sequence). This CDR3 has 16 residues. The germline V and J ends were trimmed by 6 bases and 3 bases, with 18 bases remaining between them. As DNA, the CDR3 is TGTGCCAGTAGGCCGAGGTCGCGAGGACGCTACAATGAGCAGTTCTTC. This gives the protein CASRPRSRGRYNEQFF.

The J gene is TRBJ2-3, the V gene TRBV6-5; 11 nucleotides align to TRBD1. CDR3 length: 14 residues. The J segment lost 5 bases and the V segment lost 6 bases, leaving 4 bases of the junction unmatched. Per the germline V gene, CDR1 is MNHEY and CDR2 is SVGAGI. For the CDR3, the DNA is TGTGCCAGCAGCCGGACAGGGGGCAGAGATACGCAGTATTTT. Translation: CASSRTGGRDTQYF.

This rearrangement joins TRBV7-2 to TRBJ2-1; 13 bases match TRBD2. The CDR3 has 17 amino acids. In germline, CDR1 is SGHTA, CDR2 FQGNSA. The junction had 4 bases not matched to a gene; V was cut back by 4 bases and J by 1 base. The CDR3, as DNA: TGTGCCAGCAGCTCTGAGGGACTAGCGGGATCCTACAATGAGCAGTTCTTC. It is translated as CASSSEGLAGSYNEQFF.

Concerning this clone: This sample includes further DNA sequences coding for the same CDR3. The CDR3 DNA reads TGTGCCAGCAGCTTAACCAGGAGCTCCTACGAGCAGTACTTC. Translating it yields CASSLTRSSYEQYF. The chain combines TRBV7-2 with TRBJ2-7; D is ambiguous. Germline lookup yields CDR1 SGHTA and CDR2 FQGNSA. The CDR3 spans 14 residues. V lost 2 bases and J 0 bases, leaving 8 bases between the germline ends.

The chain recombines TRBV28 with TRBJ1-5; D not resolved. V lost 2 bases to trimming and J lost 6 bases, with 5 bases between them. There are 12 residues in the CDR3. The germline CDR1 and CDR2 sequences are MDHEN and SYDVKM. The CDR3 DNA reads TGTGCCAGCAGTTTAATGCGTCAGCCCCAGCATTTT. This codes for CASSLMRQPQHF.

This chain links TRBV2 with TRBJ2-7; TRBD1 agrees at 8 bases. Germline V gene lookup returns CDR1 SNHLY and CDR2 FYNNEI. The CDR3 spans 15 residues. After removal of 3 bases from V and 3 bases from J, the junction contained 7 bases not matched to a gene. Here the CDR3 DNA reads TGTGCCAGCAGTGAGGACAGGGCTTGGATCTACGAGCAGTACTTC. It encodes CASSEDRAWIYEQYF.

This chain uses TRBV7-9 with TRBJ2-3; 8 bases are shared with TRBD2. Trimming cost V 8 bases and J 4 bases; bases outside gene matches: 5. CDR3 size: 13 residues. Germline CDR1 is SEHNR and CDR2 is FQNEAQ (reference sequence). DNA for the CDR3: TGTGCCAGCGAGGCTAGCGGGTCAGATACGCAGTATTTT. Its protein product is CASEASGSDTQYF.

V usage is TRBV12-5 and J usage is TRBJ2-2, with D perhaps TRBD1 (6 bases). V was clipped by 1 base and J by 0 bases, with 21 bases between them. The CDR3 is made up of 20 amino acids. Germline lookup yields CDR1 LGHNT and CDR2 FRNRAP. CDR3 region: CASGLAGMRGLTPNTGELFF. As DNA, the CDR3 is TGTGCTAGTGGTTTGGCCGGCATGAGGGGGTTAACTCCGAACACCGGGGAGCTGTTTTTT.

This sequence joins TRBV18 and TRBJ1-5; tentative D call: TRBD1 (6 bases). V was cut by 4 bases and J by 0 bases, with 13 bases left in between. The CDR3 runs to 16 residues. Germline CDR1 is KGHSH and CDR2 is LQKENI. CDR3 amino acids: CASSQQGVGSNQPQHF. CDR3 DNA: TGTGCCAGCTCACAACAGGGTGTGGGTAGCAATCAGCCCCAGCATTTT.

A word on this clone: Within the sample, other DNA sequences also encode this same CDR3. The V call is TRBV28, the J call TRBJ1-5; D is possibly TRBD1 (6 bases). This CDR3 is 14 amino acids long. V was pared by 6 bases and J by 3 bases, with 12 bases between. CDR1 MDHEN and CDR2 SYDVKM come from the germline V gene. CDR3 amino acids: CASSSGQNNQPQHF. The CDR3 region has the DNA TGTGCCAGCAGCTCCGGACAGAACAATCAGCCCCAGCATTTT. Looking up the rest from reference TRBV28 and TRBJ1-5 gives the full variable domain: DVKVTQSSRYLVKRTGEKVFLECVQDMDHENMFWYRQDPGLGLRLIYFSYDVKMKEKGDIPEGYSVSREKKERFSLILESASTNQTSMYLCASSSGQNNQPQHFGDGTRLSIL.

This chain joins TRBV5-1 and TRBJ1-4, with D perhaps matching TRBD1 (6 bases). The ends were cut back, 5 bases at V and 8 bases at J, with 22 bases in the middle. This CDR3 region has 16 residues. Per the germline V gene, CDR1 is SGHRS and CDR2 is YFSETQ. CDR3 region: CASRPSLGGAGEKLFF. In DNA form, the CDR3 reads TGCGCCAGCAGGCCCTCCTTAGGGGGGGCTGGGGAAAAACTGTTTTTT. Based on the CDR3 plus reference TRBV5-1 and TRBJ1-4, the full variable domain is KAGVTQTPRYLIKTRGQQVTLSCSPISGHRSVSWYQQTPGQGLQFLFEYFSETQRNKGNFPGRFSGRQFSNSRSEMNVSTLELGDSALYLCASRPSLGGAGEKLFFGSGTQLSVL.

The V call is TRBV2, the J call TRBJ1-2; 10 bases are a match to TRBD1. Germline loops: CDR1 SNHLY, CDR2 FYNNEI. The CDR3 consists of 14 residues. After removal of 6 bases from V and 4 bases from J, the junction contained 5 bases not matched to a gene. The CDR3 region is CASRPTGGGYGYTF. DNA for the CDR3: TGTGCCAGCAGACCGACAGGGGGCGGCTATGGCTACACCTTC. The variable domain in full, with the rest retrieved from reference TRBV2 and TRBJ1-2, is EPEVTQTPSHQVTQMGQEVILRCVPISNHLYFYWYRQILGQKVEFLVSFYNNEISEKSEIFDDQFSVERPDGSNFTLKIRSTKLEDSAMYFCASRPTGGGYGYTFGSGTRLTVV.

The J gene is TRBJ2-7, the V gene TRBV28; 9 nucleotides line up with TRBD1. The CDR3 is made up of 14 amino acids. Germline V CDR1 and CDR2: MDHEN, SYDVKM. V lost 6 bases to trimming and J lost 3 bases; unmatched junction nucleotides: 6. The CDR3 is CASSPGDRVYEQYF. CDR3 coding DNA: TGTGCCAGCAGCCCGGGGGACAGGGTCTACGAGCAGTACTTC.

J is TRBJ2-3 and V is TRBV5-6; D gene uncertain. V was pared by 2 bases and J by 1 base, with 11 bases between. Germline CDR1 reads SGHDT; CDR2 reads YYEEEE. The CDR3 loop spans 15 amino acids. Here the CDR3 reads CASSLGNLRTDTQYF. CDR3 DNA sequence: TGTGCCAGCAGCTTAGGGAATCTACGCACAGATACGCAGTATTTT.

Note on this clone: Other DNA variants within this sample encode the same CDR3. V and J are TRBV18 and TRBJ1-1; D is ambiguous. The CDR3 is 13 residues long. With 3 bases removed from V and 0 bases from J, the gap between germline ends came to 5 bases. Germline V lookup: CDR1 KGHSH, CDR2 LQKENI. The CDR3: CASSPHLNTEAFF. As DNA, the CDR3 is TGTGCCAGCTCACCCCACTTGAACACTGAAGCTTTCTTT.

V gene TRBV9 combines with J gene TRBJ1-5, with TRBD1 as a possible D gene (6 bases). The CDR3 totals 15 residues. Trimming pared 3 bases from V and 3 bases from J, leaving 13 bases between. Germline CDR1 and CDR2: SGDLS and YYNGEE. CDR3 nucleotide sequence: TGTGCCAGCAGCGCTACAGGGACTGTCAATCAGCCCCAGCATTTT. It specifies CASSATGTVNQPQHF.

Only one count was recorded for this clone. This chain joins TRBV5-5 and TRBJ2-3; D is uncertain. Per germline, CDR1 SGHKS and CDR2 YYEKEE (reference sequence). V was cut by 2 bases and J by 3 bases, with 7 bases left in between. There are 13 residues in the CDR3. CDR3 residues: CASSLAWTDTQYF. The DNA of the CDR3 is TGTGCCAGCAGCTTAGCCTGGACAGATACGCAGTATTTT.

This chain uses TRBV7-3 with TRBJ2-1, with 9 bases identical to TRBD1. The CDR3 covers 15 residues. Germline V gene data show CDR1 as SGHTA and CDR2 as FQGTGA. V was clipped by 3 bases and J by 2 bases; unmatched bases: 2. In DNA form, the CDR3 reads TGTGCCAGCAGCTTTGACAGGGGGACCTACAATGAGCAGTTCTTC. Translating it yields CASSFDRGTYNEQFF.

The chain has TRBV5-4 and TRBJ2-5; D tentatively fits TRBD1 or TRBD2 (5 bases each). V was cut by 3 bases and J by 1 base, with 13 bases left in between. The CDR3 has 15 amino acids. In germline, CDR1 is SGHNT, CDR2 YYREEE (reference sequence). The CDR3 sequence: CASSYPGRSQETQYF. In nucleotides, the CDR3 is TGTGCCAGCAGCTACCCGGGACGGTCCCAAGAGACCCAGTACTTC.

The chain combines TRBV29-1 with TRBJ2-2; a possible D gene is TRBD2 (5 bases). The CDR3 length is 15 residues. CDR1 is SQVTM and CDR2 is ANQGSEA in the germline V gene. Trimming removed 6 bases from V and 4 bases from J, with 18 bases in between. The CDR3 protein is CSVPRHSAGTGELFF. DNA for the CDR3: TGCAGCGTCCCCAGACACTCCGCGGGCACCGGGGAGCTGTTTTTT.

The CDR3 DNA sequence: TGTGCCAGCAGTATTGACAGGGCCAGCACAGATACGCAGTATTTT. This gives the protein CASSIDRASTDTQYF. The V and J genes are TRBV2 and TRBJ2-3, with 7 bases fitting TRBD1. The V gene end was trimmed by 5 bases and the J gene end by 0 bases; junction bases not matched to a gene: 5. There are 15 residues in the CDR3. The V gene's germline CDR1 is SNHLY and CDR2 FYNNEI.

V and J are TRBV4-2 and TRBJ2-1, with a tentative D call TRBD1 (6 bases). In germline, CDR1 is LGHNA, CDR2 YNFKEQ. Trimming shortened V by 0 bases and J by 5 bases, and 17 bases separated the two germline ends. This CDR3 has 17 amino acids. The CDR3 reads CASSQDRRTDRNNEQFF. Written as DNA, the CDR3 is TGTGCCAGCAGCCAAGATCGTCGGACAGACCGTAACAATGAGCAGTTCTTC.